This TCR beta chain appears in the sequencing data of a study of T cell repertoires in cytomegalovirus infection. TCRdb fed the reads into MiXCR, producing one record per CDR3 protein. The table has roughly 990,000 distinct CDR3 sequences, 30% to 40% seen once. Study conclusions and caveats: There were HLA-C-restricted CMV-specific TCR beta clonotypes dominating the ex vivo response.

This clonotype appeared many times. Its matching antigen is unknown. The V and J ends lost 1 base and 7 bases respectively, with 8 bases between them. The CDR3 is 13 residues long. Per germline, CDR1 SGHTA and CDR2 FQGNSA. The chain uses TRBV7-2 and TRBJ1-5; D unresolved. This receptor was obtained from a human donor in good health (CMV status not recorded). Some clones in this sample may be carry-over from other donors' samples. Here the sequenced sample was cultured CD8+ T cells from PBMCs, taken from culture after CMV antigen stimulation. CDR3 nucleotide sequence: TGTGCCAGCAGCTTAGAGGAAGGGCAGCCCCAGCATTTT. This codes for CASSLEEGQPQHF.